The entry below gives a single TCR beta chain sequence along with its context. Its antigen is as yet unknown. The data stem from a study of T cell responses to AZD1222 COVID-19 vaccine. Notes on the study in general: The span of vaccine-associated CD4 TCRs extended across spike, with dominance at 160-218 and 743-854.

The assay was immunoSEQ multiplex PCR, and TCRdb's table has in-frame clones only and misses some. Counted here are about 150,000 clones, roughly nine tenths occurring once; the ten biggest clones make up just under 7%. Germline CDR1 is SGDLS and CDR2 is YYNGEE. The CDR3 sequence is 17 residues long. With 4 bases removed from V and 1 base from J, the gap between germline ends came to 20 bases. The specimen was peripheral blood, collected after recovery from COVID-19. This sequence joins TRBV9 and TRBJ1-2; D may be TRBD1 (5 bases). The receptor was derived from an adult who had recovered from COVID-19. In nucleotides, the CDR3 is TGTGCCAGCAGCCCCCGGACATCGGGATCTAGTAACTATGGCTACACCTTC. It codes for CASSPRTSGSSNYGYTF. The full variable domain, rest sourced from reference TRBV9 and TRBJ1-2, is DSGVTQTPKHLITATGQRVTLRCSPRSGDLSVYWYQQSLDQGLQFLIQYYNGEERAKGNILERFSAQQFPDLHSELNLSSLELGDSALYFCASSPRTSGSSNYGYTFGSGTRLTVV.